These 21 T cell receptor beta chains originate from one sample sequenced in a study of T cells expressing NK-cell markers. TCRdb reprocessed the 5' RACE reads and reports one entry per CDR3 protein, with no DNA. This repertoire includes roughly 160,000 distinct CDR3 sequences. Sequences were obtained from blood T cells: a sorted CD56 or NKG2C T cell subset, CD4+ or CD8+ T cells, or bulk PBMC T cells (not recorded which). The source of these receptors is a man aged 18-75 years in good health.

The chain carries TRBV20-1 and TRBJ2-6. This CDR3 has 14 amino acids. CDR1 is DFQATT and CDR2 is SNEGSKA in the germline V gene (reference sequence). This CDR3 is CSAQDRSGANVLTF.

J is TRBJ2-3 and V is TRBV24-1. Germline CDR1 KGHDR, CDR2 SFDVKD. The CDR3 has 16 residues. The CDR3 sequence: CATSGTKGASTDTQYF.

The chain recombines TRBV6-4 with TRBJ2-1. There are 14 residues in the CDR3. Germline assignment: CDR1 MRHNA and CDR2 SNTAGT. CDR3 protein: CASRRGAPYNEQFF.

The rearrangement joins TRBV28 to TRBJ2-7. The CDR3 runs to 12 residues. CDR1 and CDR2 (germline): MDHEN, SYDVKM. The CDR3 loop is CASMSSSYEQYF.

The chain combines TRBV27 with TRBJ2-1; TCRdb's D gene call, TRBD1, goes unchecked for lack of DNA. Germline CDR1 and CDR2: MNHEY and SMNVEV (reference sequence). The CDR3 has 13 amino acids. The CDR3 sequence is CASSEQGVGEQFF.

This chain uses TRBV12-3 or TRBV12-4 with TRBJ2-5; TCRdb's D gene call, TRBD1, goes unchecked for lack of DNA. This CDR3 is 15 amino acids long. CDR3 sequence reads: CASSEVWGLTETQYF.

The genes are TRBV19 and TRBJ2-5. The CDR3 has 15 residues. Germline V gene data show CDR1 as LNHDA and CDR2 as SQIVND (reference sequence). The CDR3 spells CASSIDPGYQETQYF.

This chain uses TRBV5-1 with TRBJ2-7; the D gene TCRdb calls, TRBD2, cannot be checked with no DNA. Germline-derived CDR1 and CDR2 are SGHRS and YFSETQ. The CDR3 length is 13 residues. The CDR3 spells CASSGTSGYEQYF. Based on the CDR3 plus reference TRBV5-1 and TRBJ2-7, the full variable domain is KAGVTQTPRYLIKTRGQQVTLSCSPISGHRSVSWYQQTPGQGLQFLFEYFSETQRNKGNFPGRFSGRQFSNSRSEMNVSTLELGDSALYLCASSGTSGYEQYFGPGTRLTVT.

The chain carries TRBV6-5 and TRBJ2-2. The CDR3 is 13 amino acids. Looked up from germline, CDR1 is MNHEY and CDR2 is SVGAGI. CDR3 amino acids: CASSYSVAGELFF.

This chain's CDR3 is CASSQDPWEGHSEQFF. The chain combines TRBV4-1 with TRBJ2-1; TCRdb calls TRBD2, which cannot be checked without DNA. Germline V gives CDR1 MGHRA, CDR2 YSYEKL. This CDR3 spans 16 amino acids.

The V gene is TRBV7-6, the J gene TRBJ2-1; lacking DNA, the TRBD2 call made by TCRdb goes unchecked. Germline CDR1 SGHVS, CDR2 FNYEAQ. This CDR3 has 15 amino acids. CDR3 residues: CASTRESSSYNEQFF.

The chain has TRBV18 and TRBJ2-7. CDR3 length: 14 residues. From germline, CDR1 is KGHSH and CDR2 LQKENI. This chain's CDR3 is CASSPSSHVYEQYF.

The V and J genes are TRBV29-1 and TRBJ2-3; TCRdb gives TRBD1 as the D gene, but with no DNA this cannot be confirmed. The CDR3 covers 13 residues. Germline-derived CDR1 and CDR2 are SQVTM and ANQGSEA. This CDR3 is CSTRQGEADTQYF.

The V gene is TRBV6-4, the J gene TRBJ2-3. The CDR3 is made up of 15 amino acids. The germline gives CDR1 MRHNA, CDR2 SNTAGT. The CDR3 sequence is CASSVRVTSTDTQYF.

V gene TRBV7-2 combines with J gene TRBJ2-5; absent DNA, TCRdb's TRBD1 call cannot be checked. Looked up from germline, CDR1 is SGHTA and CDR2 is FQGNSA. CDR3 length: 14 amino acids. CDR3 protein: CASSLRQFKETQYF.

This chain connects TRBV19 to TRBJ2-6; TCRdb's D gene call, TRBD1, goes unchecked for lack of DNA. Germline assignment: CDR1 LNHDA and CDR2 SQIVND (reference sequence). This CDR3 comprises 19 residues. The CDR3 is CASSTPQTSTGSGANVLTF.

The V and J genes are TRBV29-1 and TRBJ2-3; TCRdb names TRBD1, which stays unverified in the absence of DNA. Germline CDR1 is SQVTM and CDR2 is ANQGSEA. The CDR3 contains 17 residues. CDR3 residues: CSSDPAGQGAGTDTQYF.

The chain carries TRBV25-1 and TRBJ1-1. The CDR3 covers 18 residues. The V gene's germline CDR1 is MGHDK and CDR2 SYGVNS. The CDR3 sequence: CASSELGPATFMNTEAFF.

J is TRBJ2-4 and V is TRBV20-1. The V gene's germline CDR1 is DFQATT and CDR2 SNEGSKA (reference sequence). CDR3 length equals 15 residues. The CDR3 reads CSARRQAVAKNIQYF.

The CDR3 region is CSASSQTGPSYEQYF. The chain links TRBV20-1 to TRBJ2-7; TCRdb returns TRBD1, unconfirmable since there is no DNA. CDR3 size: 15 residues. CDR1 and CDR2 (germline): DFQATT, SNEGSKA (reference sequence).

CDR3 in amino acids: CASSPRNRDSTDTQYF. The chain combines TRBV4-2 with TRBJ2-3; TCRdb's D call of TRBD1 is untestable without DNA. There are 16 residues in the CDR3. The germline gives CDR1 LGHNA, CDR2 YNFKEQ.